This is a list of T cell receptor beta chains from one sample in a study of a mutant IDH1 vaccine in newly diagnosed glioma. No antigens are known for them. Data came from immunoSEQ multiplex PCR; TCRdb stores just in-frame clones and leaves some out. The top ten clones hold 12% of a sample with around 33,000 clones, around nine tenths of them seen once. The sequenced sample was PBMCs, obtained from a glioma patient whose treatment included an IDH1 peptide vaccine. The receptor source for this set is a woman in her 30s with glioma. Both conserved end residues are part of each CDR3. D genes are given only for firm matches. Some rows have no size entry. The others give once, few or many, or a class for an expanded clone.

abundance	v_gene	j_gene	d_gene	CDR3nt	CDR3aa
.	TRBV4-2	TRBJ1-2	.	TGTGCCAGCAGCCAAGGACGGGCCTCCTATGGCTACACCTTC	CASSQGRASYGYTF
.	TRBV5-4	TRBJ1-2	.	TGTGCCAGCAGCAGACCTCCTGGAGGCTACACCTTC	CASSRPPGGYTF
.	TRBV5-4	TRBJ1-1	.	TGTGCCAGCAGCGAGAACACTGAAGCTTTCTTT	CASSENTEAFF
once	TRBV25-1	TRBJ1-2	TRBD1	TGTGCCAGCAGTGCCGTGGACAGGGGAGGAGGCTACACCTTC	CASSAVDRGGGYTF
.	TRBV4-1	TRBJ2-3	.	TGCGCCAGCAGCCCCAATGGGGACTTTACCCCAACAGATACGCAGTATTTT	CASSPNGDFTPTDTQYF
.	TRBV6-6	TRBJ2-5	.	TGTGCCAGCAGCGAAGTCGGGGAGACCCAGTACTTC	CASSEVGETQYF
.	TRBV6-6	TRBJ1-6	.	TGTGCCAGCAGTTACTCGTCCGGGACATCTACTTCACCCCTCCACTTT	CASSYSSGTSTSPLHF
.	TRBV7-2	TRBJ2-5	TRBD2	TGTGCCAGCAGCTTAGTATCGGGAGCGGGGGGGCCAGGGACCCAGTACTTC	CASSLVSGAGGPGTQYF
.	TRBV15	TRBJ1-5	.	TGTGCCACCAGCAGTCGGGATCAGCCCCAGCATTTT	CATSSRDQPQHF
.	TRBV18	TRBJ2-5	.	TGTGCCAGCTCACGACAAGAGACCCAGTACTTC	CASSRQETQYF
.	TRBV7-7	TRBJ1-1	.	TGTGCTAGCAGCCCCGTCGGGGAATTGAACACTGAAGCTTTCTTT	CASSPVGELNTEAFF
.	TRBV4-1	TRBJ2-7	.	TGCGCCAGCAGCCCCCTGGGACCGGCGGGGCCTTCCTACGAGCAGTACTTC	CASSPLGPAGPSYEQYF
.	TRBV19	TRBJ1-2	TRBD1	TGTGCCAGTAGTCGAGGACAGGAATATGGCTACACCTTC	CASSRGQEYGYTF
once	TRBV5-5	TRBJ1-5	.	TGTGCCAGCAGCTTGGAGGGAACTAGCAATCAGCCCCAGCATTTT	CASSLEGTSNQPQHF
.	TRBV5-4	TRBJ2-3	TRBD2	TGTGCCAGCAGCTTGAGGTCTAGCGGGGTCACAGATACGCAGTATTTT	CASSLRSSGVTDTQYF
.	TRBV6-5	TRBJ2-3	TRBD1	TGTGCCAGCAGTTTAAGGGGGCGCCTTAACACAGATACGCAGTATTTT	CASSLRGRLNTDTQYF
.	TRBV6-6	TRBJ2-2	TRBD1	TGTGCCAGCAGTTACTACAGGGGCGAGACCGGGGAGCTGTTTTTT	CASSYYRGETGELFF
.	TRBV4-1	TRBJ2-7	.	TGCGCCAGCAGCCAAGTAACGGGCGGGTCCTACGAGCAGTACTTC	CASSQVTGGSYEQYF
.	TRBV5-1	TRBJ1-4	TRBD1	TGCGCCAGCAGGACAGGGGCTCGGGAAAAACTGTTTTTT	CASRTGAREKLFF
few	TRBV18	TRBJ1-1	TRBD1	TGTGCCAGCTCACGCTTGGGGACAGGCGGGAACACTGAAGCTTTCTTT	CASSRLGTGGNTEAFF
.	TRBV5-4	TRBJ1-1	.	TGTGCCAGCAGCCACGAAGCAAAGGGGGGTGTTGAAGCTTTCTTT	CASSHEAKGGVEAFF